Each of the 10 T cell receptor beta chains below was sequenced from the same sample in a study of T-cell memory formation after mild COVID-19. From the 5' RACE reads, TCRdb called clonotypes with MiXCR, one entry per CDR3 protein. This table has 150,000 or so distinct CDR3 sequences, roughly 28% appearing once. Material for sequencing was PBMCs or a T cell subset sorted from them (not recorded which). These receptors were collected from an adult woman who had mild COVID-19 (a few samples of this study predate the infection). Cell type and time point are not known.

This clonotype came up a few times. The chain couples TRBV4-2 to TRBJ2-7; D perhaps matches TRBD2 (5 bases). Per germline, CDR1 LGHNA and CDR2 YNFKEQ. Trimming removed 0 bases from V and 4 bases from J, with 13 bases in between. CDR3 size: 15 residues. The CDR3 bases are TGTGCCAGCAGCCAAGATTCGGCGGGCGTATACGAGCAGTACTTC. Amino acids: CASSQDSAGVYEQYF.

The chain uses TRBV6-6 and TRBJ2-5, with D unclear. This CDR3 spans 13 amino acids. Germline CDR1 MNHNY, CDR2 SVGAGI (reference sequence). V was pared by 5 bases and J by 4 bases, with 11 bases between. CDR3: CASSPLAPETQYF. CDR3 nucleotide sequence: TGTGCCAGCAGTCCATTAGCACCAGAGACCCAGTACTTC.

The rearrangement uses TRBV14 and TRBJ2-7, with D unclear. From germline, CDR1 is SGHDN and CDR2 FVKESK. V was trimmed by 6 bases and J by 12 bases, leaving 21 bases between them. This CDR3 is built from 13 residues. This CDR3 reads CASSGDAEPFWYF. CDR3 in DNA: TGTGCCAGCAGTGGCGATGCCGAGCCTTTCTGGTACTTC.

This chain links TRBV29-1 with TRBJ1-1, with D perhaps TRBD1 (6 bases). Germline values: CDR1 SQVTM, CDR2 ANQGSEA. Trimming left V 4 bases short and J 3 bases short, with 18 bases between. This CDR3 has 15 amino acids. CDR3 nucleotides: TGCAGCGTTGCCAGGGGCCCTAACGGGGACACTGAAGCTTTCTTT. It specifies CSVARGPNGDTEAFF.

This chain links TRBV18 with TRBJ1-2, with D maybe TRBD1 (5 bases). The CDR3 is 15 residues long. In germline, CDR1 is KGHSH, CDR2 LQKENI. V shed 5 bases and J shed 4 bases, with 17 bases lying between them. The chain's CDR3 is CASSEATVVTYGYTF. The CDR3 DNA follows: TGTGCCAGCTCAGAGGCGACAGTAGTCACCTATGGCTACACCTTC.

The sample holds a few counts of this clonotype. The chain has TRBV3-1 and TRBJ2-2; no clear D gene. CDR1 is LGHDT, CDR2 YNNKEL, per germline (reference sequence). Deletions cut 4 bases from V and 6 bases from J, with 6 bases between. The CDR3 covers 12 residues. The CDR3 loop is CASSPSAGELFF. DNA for the CDR3: TGTGCCAGCAGCCCTTCGGCCGGGGAGCTGTTTTTT.

This clonotype occurred many times. The rearrangement uses TRBV12-3 or TRBV12-4 and TRBJ1-2; possibly TRBD1 for D (5 bases). The V end lost 5 bases, the J end lost 2 bases, and 12 bases lay between the germline ends. This CDR3 region has 14 residues. The CDR3 sequence is CASSLTGGNYGYTF. The CDR3 DNA is TGTGCCAGCAGTCTAACGGGGGGAAACTATGGCTACACCTTC.

Only a few counts were recorded for this clonotype. The V and J genes are TRBV6-5 and TRBJ1-1, with D perhaps matching TRBD1 (5 bases). V shed 4 bases and J shed 9 bases, with 15 bases lying between them. Germline-derived CDR1 and CDR2 are MNHEY and SVGAGI. This CDR3 has 13 residues. The CDR3 DNA is TGTGCCAGCAGTTCGGCGCTGACAGCCAAAGCTTTCTTT. Encoded protein: CASSSALTAKAFF.

This clonotype was picked up a small number of times. The gene calls are TRBV29-1 and TRBJ2-1; tentatively, D is TRBD1 or TRBD2 (6 bases each). Trimming shortened V by 2 bases and J by 9 bases, and 17 bases separated the two germline ends. The CDR3 is made up of 14 amino acids. In germline, CDR1 is SQVTM, CDR2 ANQGSEA. The CDR3 DNA sequence: TGCAGCGTTGAACAACAAATGGGGGGCTCTGAGCAGTTCTTC. It is translated as CSVEQQMGGSEQFF.

This clonotype appeared a few times. This rearrangement joins TRBV12-3 or TRBV12-4 to TRBJ2-3; the match to TRBD2 covers 11 bases. The CDR3 consists of 14 residues. Germline trimming cut 4 bases from V and 4 bases from J; bases unmatched to any gene: 1. This chain's CDR3 is CASSSLAGADTQYF. The CDR3 nucleotides are TGTGCCAGCAGTTCACTAGCGGGAGCAGATACGCAGTATTTT.